Reported below is one TCR beta chain. This CDR3 is 15 amino acids long. Per the germline V gene, CDR1 is SGHRS and CDR2 is YFSETQ. With 4 bases removed from V and 0 bases from J, the gap between germline ends came to 13 bases. The sample belongs to a study of T cell responses to AZD1222 COVID-19 vaccine. Assay used: immunoSEQ multiplex PCR; TCRdb lists only in-frame clones, some missing. In the table there are some 42,000 clones, 65% to 85% of which are singletons. The TCR originated in an adult who received the AZD1222 COVID-19 vaccine. The chain joins TRBV5-1 to TRBJ1-1, with D unresolved. This material consisted of peripheral blood, taken 28 days after the second AZD1222 dose. The CDR3 DNA reads as TGCGCCAGCAGCCCCTACTCTGGGCTGAACACTGAAGCTTTCTTT. Translation: CASSPYSGLNTEAFF.